A single sample gave rise to the 2 T cell receptor beta chains below, sequenced in a study of blood T cells in healthy people across ages. Combining a sample-barcoded 5' primer with a J-beta primer mix, a second PCR ran for about 7 to 11 cycles. TCRdb re-derived calls from the 5' RACE reads in MiXCR, one entry per CDR3 protein. The sample consists of 550,000 to 750,000 distinct CDR3 sequences, 20% to 25% of them appearing once. The material sequenced was blood. The receptors were gathered from a man between 65 and 85 years old in good health.

Ten or more counts support this clonotype. The chain uses TRBV5-1 and TRBJ2-3, with 10 bases aligning to TRBD2. V was clipped by 4 bases and J by 5 bases; unmatched bases: 1. CDR3 length: 13 amino acids. The germline gives CDR1 SGHRS, CDR2 YFSETQ. The CDR3 coding sequence is TGCGCCAGCAGCCTAGCGGGAGAAGATACGCAGTATTTT. Amino acids: CASSLAGEDTQYF.

V gene TRBV2 combines with J gene TRBJ2-5; TRBD2 is a possible D gene (6 bases). Looked up from germline, CDR1 is SNHLY and CDR2 is FYNNEI. Trimming shortened V by 7 bases and J by 1 base, and 10 bases separated the two germline ends. The CDR3 loop spans 13 amino acids. The CDR3 here is CASNGGTQETQYF. As DNA, the CDR3 is TGTGCCAGCAACGGAGGGACCCAAGAGACCCAGTACTTC.